The 13 T cell receptor beta chains reported below all come from one sample, sequenced in a study of cytomegalovirus exposure and HLA in healthy donors. Amplification used 60 Vbeta primers and 13 Jbeta primers. Method: immunoSEQ multiplex PCR; TCRdb's copy keeps in-frame clones and lacks some. Counted here are some 130,000 clones, around 74% occurring once; the ten biggest clones make up roughly 7%. Material for sequencing was PBMCs. The receptors here all came from a male donor in good health and CMV-seronegative.

The V and J genes are TRBV6-5 and TRBJ1-2; D is ambiguous. Trimming left V 7 bases short and J 8 bases short, with 17 bases between. In germline, CDR1 is MNHEY, CDR2 SVGAGI. The CDR3 length is 13 residues. In nucleotides, the CDR3 is TGTGCCAGCACCCCGGCAACAAGGCGGGGCTACACCTTC. Its translation is CASTPATRRGYTF.

The chain couples TRBV7-2 to TRBJ2-3; D is possibly TRBD2 (6 bases). Trimming cost V 0 bases and J 2 bases, with 12 bases left between them. The length of the CDR3 is 16 residues. Germline loops: CDR1 SGHTA, CDR2 FQGNSA. Here the CDR3 DNA reads TGTGCCAGCAGCTTAGCGCGATTAGCGGTCACAGATACGCAGTATTTT. It codes for CASSLARLAVTDTQYF.

This clone came up a few times. The gene calls are TRBV28 and TRBJ2-1, with a tentative D call TRBD2 (6 bases). CDR1 and CDR2 from the germline V gene are MDHEN and SYDVKM. There are 15 residues in the CDR3. V lost 6 bases and J 4 bases, leaving 16 bases between the germline ends. CDR3 sequence: CASSLSGSLYNEQFF. The DNA of the CDR3 is TGTGCCAGCAGCCTCTCCGGGAGCCTGTACAATGAGCAGTTCTTC.

The chain employs TRBV2 and TRBJ2-7; TRBD1 aligns across 9 bases. The CDR3 length is 15 residues. The J segment lost 3 bases and the V segment lost 4 bases, leaving 7 bases of the junction unmatched. The germline V gene encodes CDR1 SNHLY and CDR2 FYNNEI. The CDR3 DNA reads as TGTGCCAGCAGTGGGCAGGACAGGGGAGACTACGAGCAGTACTTC. Protein: CASSGQDRGDYEQYF.

This sequence joins TRBV19 and TRBJ1-1, with a weak D call TRBD1 (5 bases). The V end was cut by 5 bases, the J end by 5 bases, with 9 bases between. The CDR3 length is 12 residues. CDR1 LNHDA and CDR2 SQIVND come from the germline V gene (reference sequence). CDR3 nucleotide sequence: TGTGCCAGTAGTCCGGGGGGAACTGAAGCTTTCTTT. It is translated as CASSPGGTEAFF.

This chain joins TRBV7-3 and TRBJ2-3; D gene unclear. Germline lookup yields CDR1 SGHTA and CDR2 FQGTGA. Trimming left V 5 bases short and J 1 base short, with 7 bases between. The length of the CDR3 is 13 residues. CDR3 protein: CASSPRGTDTQYF. Here the CDR3 DNA reads TGTGCCAGCAGCCCCCGCGGCACAGATACGCAGTATTTT.

V is TRBV28 and J is TRBJ2-1; possible D gene TRBD2, 6 bases. Trimming cost V 5 bases and J 9 bases, with 20 bases left between them. Germline loops: CDR1 MDHEN, CDR2 SYDVKM. The CDR3 length is 15 residues. CDR3 bases: TGTGCCAGCAGTCTCCGGGTGGGGGGAGGCGGTGAGCAGTTCTTC. Its translation: CASSLRVGGGGEQFF.

The chain combines TRBV27 with TRBJ2-7; the match to TRBD1 covers 9 bases. Germline V gene lookup returns CDR1 MNHEY and CDR2 SMNVEV (reference sequence). V gave up 5 bases and J gave up 4 bases; unmatched junction bases: 9. The CDR3 consists of 15 residues. The CDR3 DNA sequence: TGTGCCAGCAGTGAGACGGGACAGGGTTTTTACGAGCAGTACTTC. Protein sequence: CASSETGQGFYEQYF.

The V call is TRBV28, the J call TRBJ1-1, with TRBD1 matching over 8 bases. CDR3 size: 13 residues. Germline lookup yields CDR1 MDHEN and CDR2 SYDVKM. V lost 4 bases to trimming and J lost 8 bases; unmatched junction nucleotides: 6. The CDR3 nucleotides read TGTGCCAGCAGTTCACAGGGGGTAACGGAAGCTTTCTTT. Encoded protein: CASSSQGVTEAFF. Full variable domain (rest looked up from reference TRBV28 and TRBJ1-1): DVKVTQSSRYLVKRTGEKVFLECVQDMDHENMFWYRQDPGLGLRLIYFSYDVKMKEKGDIPEGYSVSREKKERFSLILESASTNQTSMYLCASSSQGVTEAFFGQGTRLTVV.

This chain joins TRBV29-1 and TRBJ1-3; 8 bases are shared with TRBD1. CDR3 length: 13 amino acids. Trimming took 7 bases from V and 2 from J; bases not matched to a gene: 4. The germline CDR1 and CDR2 sequences are SQVTM and ANQGSEA. The CDR3 nucleotides read TGCAGCGCTGAGACAGGGGCTGGAAACACCATATATTTT. Encoded protein: CSAETGAGNTIYF.

V usage is TRBV25-1 and J usage is TRBJ2-7, with a possible D match to TRBD2 (5 bases). Germline lookup yields CDR1 MGHDK and CDR2 SYGVNS. CDR3 size: 15 residues. The V gene lost 1 base and the J gene lost 5 bases, with 15 bases spanning the gap. CDR3 sequence (DNA): TGTGCCAGCAGTGAATCCGGTACCGGAGGCCACGAGCAGTACTTC. Translating it yields CASSESGTGGHEQYF.

V gene TRBV4-3 combines with J gene TRBJ2-1, with TRBD2 matching 7 bases. Germline V gives CDR1 LGHNA, CDR2 YSLEER. With V trimmed by 3 bases and J by 5 bases, 7 bases remained unmatched. The CDR3 runs 15 residues. The CDR3 loop is CASSHATSDHNEQFF. The CDR3 DNA reads TGCGCCAGCAGCCATGCTACTAGCGACCACAATGAGCAGTTCTTC.

Written as DNA, the CDR3 is TGTGCCAGCAGCTTAGTTTTGACAGCGCAAGAGACCCAGTACTTC. Translation: CASSLVLTAQETQYF. The rearrangement joins TRBV7-8 to TRBJ2-5, with D perhaps TRBD1 (5 bases). Germline CDR1 and CDR2: SGHVS and FQNEAQ. The V and J ends lost 1 base and 2 bases respectively, with 11 bases between them. This CDR3 has 15 residues.